This is a list of T cell receptor beta chains from one sample in a study of vaccination effects on CD4 cells after COVID-19. Using immunoSEQ multiplex PCR, the repertoire was profiled, and TCRdb retains in-frame clones only, with some absent. The data show around 70,000 clones, 60% to 80% seen once. Antigens for these TCRs are unknown. The sequencing used CD4+ T cells from PBMCs cultured without peptide, collected before COVID-19 vaccination. These receptors came from a human donor who received a COVID-19 vaccine. The CDR3 runs from the conserved cysteine through the conserved F or W. The order of the fields is J gene, V gene, clone size, D gene, CDR3 DNA, CDR3 protein. D genes are given only for firm matches. Rows give clone size only sometimes, using once, few, many, or a class for an expanded clone.

j_call: TRBJ1-1; v_call: TRBV18; clone_size: .; d_call: .; cdr3_nt: TGTGCCAGCTCACCACTCGCAGGGACGAACACTGAAGCTTTCTTT; cdr3_aa: CASSPLAGTNTEAFF
j_call: TRBJ2-5; v_call: TRBV3-1/TRBV3-2; clone_size: .; d_call: .; cdr3_nt: TGTGCCAGCAGCTTACAAGAGACCCAGTACTTC; cdr3_aa: CASSLQETQYF
j_call: TRBJ1-4; v_call: TRBV3-1/TRBV3-2; clone_size: .; d_call: .; cdr3_nt: TGTGCCAGCAGCCAGCTGGGAGGGGCAACTAATGAAAAACTGTTTTTT; cdr3_aa: CASSQLGGATNEKLFF
j_call: TRBJ1-1; v_call: TRBV5-1; clone_size: .; d_call: .; cdr3_nt: TGCGCCAGCAAAGCTTTAGGGTCGTCCACTGAAGCTTTCTTT; cdr3_aa: CASKALGSSTEAFF
j_call: TRBJ2-5; v_call: TRBV25-1; clone_size: .; d_call: .; cdr3_nt: TGTGCCTTAGGGGGAGAGACCCAGTACTTC; cdr3_aa: CALGGETQYF
j_call: TRBJ2-5; v_call: TRBV5-6; clone_size: .; d_call: .; cdr3_nt: TGTGCCAGCAGCCCGGACTTGGAGACCCAGTACTTC; cdr3_aa: CASSPDLETQYF
j_call: TRBJ2-5; v_call: TRBV29-1; clone_size: .; d_call: TRBD1; cdr3_nt: TGCAGCGTCGGACAGGGGGCAGAGACCCAGTACTTC; cdr3_aa: CSVGQGAETQYF
j_call: TRBJ1-2; v_call: TRBV18; clone_size: .; d_call: .; cdr3_nt: TGTGCCAGCTCACCCACTAACCTGGGCTATGGCTACACCTTC; cdr3_aa: CASSPTNLGYGYTF
j_call: TRBJ2-1; v_call: TRBV5-1; clone_size: .; d_call: .; cdr3_nt: TGCGCCAGCAGCTTGGATGGGCATGAGCAGTTCTTC; cdr3_aa: CASSLDGHEQFF
j_call: TRBJ1-1; v_call: TRBV14; clone_size: .; d_call: .; cdr3_nt: TGTGCCAGCAGCCTTAGGATCCCTGAAGCTTTCTTT; cdr3_aa: CASSLRIPEAFF
j_call: TRBJ1-4; v_call: TRBV5-1; clone_size: once; d_call: .; cdr3_nt: TGCGCCAGCAGCTTGGGACAAAATAATGAAAAACTGTTTTTT; cdr3_aa: CASSLGQNNEKLFF
j_call: TRBJ1-6; v_call: TRBV4-1; clone_size: few; d_call: .; cdr3_nt: TGCGCCAGCAGCCGGGCACAGGAGTTTGATTCACCCCTCCACTTT; cdr3_aa: CASSRAQEFDSPLHF
j_call: TRBJ1-1; v_call: TRBV5-6; clone_size: .; d_call: .; cdr3_nt: TGTGCCAGCAGCTTGGTGTCGGCAGGGTTTGAGTTTCGGGCTGAAGCTTTCTTT; cdr3_aa: CASSLVSAGFEFRAEAFF
j_call: TRBJ1-6; v_call: TRBV7-8; clone_size: .; d_call: TRBD1; cdr3_nt: TGTGCCAGCAGCCGGGACAGGAGCGTTTCACCCCTCCACTTT; cdr3_aa: CASSRDRSVSPLHF
j_call: TRBJ2-1; v_call: TRBV4-2; clone_size: .; d_call: TRBD2; cdr3_nt: TGTGCCAGCAGCCAAGCGCTAGCGGGGTACAATGAGCAGTTCTTC; cdr3_aa: CASSQALAGYNEQFF
j_call: TRBJ1-4; v_call: TRBV3-1/TRBV3-2; clone_size: .; d_call: .; cdr3_nt: TGTGCCAGCAGCAGGCAGACAGGCCTTAATGAAAAACTGTTTTTT; cdr3_aa: CASSRQTGLNEKLFF
j_call: TRBJ2-4; v_call: TRBV5-6; clone_size: once; d_call: .; cdr3_nt: TGTGCCAGCAGCTCCGTCCGCGACCTACAAAACATTCAGTACTTC; cdr3_aa: CASSSVRDLQNIQYF
j_call: TRBJ2-3; v_call: TRBV7-2; clone_size: .; d_call: .; cdr3_nt: TGTGCCAGCAGCCCCGAATCAGATACGCAGTATTTT; cdr3_aa: CASSPESDTQYF
j_call: TRBJ2-3; v_call: TRBV3-1/TRBV3-2; clone_size: .; d_call: .; cdr3_nt: TGTGCCAGCAGCCAAGCCGGATGGACAGATACGCAGTATTTT; cdr3_aa: CASSQAGWTDTQYF